One sample yielded the 26 T cell receptor beta chains listed below, sequenced in a study of CD8+ T cells in alopecia areata. Specified treatment: oral pan-JAK inhibitor, 5-10 mg twice daily. RNA was isolated and reverse transcribed to cDNA, the sequencing template. The repertoire was sequenced with immunoSEQ multiplex PCR; TCRdb's copy has only in-frame clones and lacks some. The sample consists of hundreds of thousands of clones, more than 55% of them appearing once. The input for sequencing was CD4+ T cells sorted from blood, taken between weeks 43 and 45, from a patient treated with tofacitinib. These receptors were taken from a human donor with alopecia areata.

J is TRBJ1-5 and V is TRBV19, with D uncertain. Germline V gene data show CDR1 as LNHDA and CDR2 as SQIVND (reference sequence). V gave up 5 bases and J gave up 0 bases, with 5 bases separating them. This CDR3 spans 13 amino acids. This CDR3 is CASSYSSNQPQHF. CDR3 DNA sequence: TGTGCCAGTAGTTACAGTAGCAATCAGCCCCAGCATTTT.

The rearrangement joins TRBV29-1 to TRBJ1-1, with a tentative D call TRBD1 (5 bases). CDR1 is SQVTM and CDR2 is ANQGSEA in the germline V gene. Trimming took 7 bases from V and 0 from J, leaving 15 bases between them. CDR3 length: 14 amino acids. CDR3 nucleotides: TGCAGCGCGGGGGTGGCAGGCATGAACACTGAAGCTTTCTTT. Translated, it gives CSAGVAGMNTEAFF.

V and J are TRBV2 and TRBJ2-7, with 9 bases lining up with TRBD2. From germline, CDR1 is SNHLY and CDR2 FYNNEI. CDR3 length equals 15 residues. After removal of 4 bases from V and 4 bases from J, the junction contained 8 bases not matched to a gene. Here the CDR3 DNA reads TGTGCCAGCAGTGTCACAGCGGGGGGTACTTACGAGCAGTACTTC. It yields the protein CASSVTAGGTYEQYF.

The chain uses TRBV29-1 and TRBJ2-7; 8 nucleotides align to TRBD2. The germline CDR1 and CDR2 sequences are SQVTM and ANQGSEA. This CDR3 has 13 residues. The trim removed 4 bases at V and 6 bases at J, leaving 8 bases unmatched. The CDR3 DNA follows: TGCAGCGTTGTCGGCCTAGCGGGCTCCGAGCAGTACTTC. This gives the protein CSVVGLAGSEQYF.

J is TRBJ2-5 and V is TRBV9; no firm D call. CDR3 length equals 14 residues. V lost 0 bases and J lost 1, with 7 bases in between. The germline gives CDR1 SGDLS, CDR2 YYNGEE. The chain's CDR3 is CASSVGPGQETQYF. The CDR3 DNA sequence: TGTGCCAGCAGCGTAGGTCCGGGCCAAGAGACCCAGTACTTC.

The chain employs TRBV5-1 and TRBJ1-1; no definite D call. V was cut by 0 bases and J by 1 base, with 4 bases left in between. This CDR3 is built from 13 residues. The germline V gene has CDR1 SGHRS and CDR2 YFSETQ. The CDR3 reads CASSLDWNTEAFF. As DNA, the CDR3 is TGCGCCAGCAGCTTGGATTGGAACACTGAAGCTTTCTTT.

This clone was observed a few times. The chain is built from TRBV23-1 and TRBJ1-5; unclear D gene. TRBV23-1 falls under the ORF class, with uncertain function. V was trimmed by 3 bases and J by 0 bases, leaving 9 bases between them. The CDR3 is 15 residues long. The CDR3 bases are TGCGCCAGCAGTCAGGCATCTCCTAGCAATCAGCCCCAGCATTTT. Protein product: CASSQASPSNQPQHF.

The chain is built from TRBV27 and TRBJ2-7; D may match TRBD1 or TRBD2 (6 bases each). The germline V gene encodes CDR1 MNHEY and CDR2 SMNVEV (reference sequence). The V end lost 5 bases, the J end lost 7 bases, and 15 bases lay between the germline ends. The CDR3 is 13 residues long. In DNA form, the CDR3 reads TGTGCCAGCAGTGATACAGGGAGGAAGGAGCAGTACTTC. Translating it yields CASSDTGRKEQYF.

V and J are TRBV30 and TRBJ2-1; D unclear. The ends were cut back, 5 bases at V and 9 bases at J, with 14 bases in the middle. Germline assignment: CDR1 GTSNPN and CDR2 SVGIG (reference sequence). The CDR3 extends over 12 amino acids. The CDR3 DNA reads TGTGCCTGGGGTTTCCCTCTGGGTGAGCAGTTCTTC. Translating it yields CAWGFPLGEQFF.

This clone was counted only a few times. V and J are TRBV29-1 and TRBJ1-2; 7 nucleotides line up with TRBD1. Germline CDR1 SQVTM, CDR2 ANQGSEA. After removal of 0 bases from V and 2 bases from J, the junction contained 3 bases not matched to a gene. The CDR3 consists of 14 residues. CDR3 in amino acids: CSVEESTGNYGYTF. In nucleotides, the CDR3 is TGCAGCGTTGAAGAGTCGACAGGGAACTATGGCTACACCTTC.

The chain links TRBV7-9 to TRBJ1-1, with 9 bases lining up with TRBD1. The CDR3 has 16 amino acids. Losses at the gene ends were 5 bases for V and 5 bases for J; bases not matched to a gene: 12. Germline V CDR1 and CDR2: SEHNR, FQNEAQ (reference sequence). Here the CDR3 reads CASSERTGGRVTEAFF. CDR3 DNA: TGTGCCAGCAGCGAAAGAACAGGGGGCCGTGTGACTGAAGCTTTCTTT.

The gene calls are TRBV6-6 and TRBJ1-1; no definite D call. CDR1 MNHNY and CDR2 SVGAGI come from the germline V gene (reference sequence). The CDR3 spans 14 residues. With 2 bases removed from V and 1 base from J, the gap between germline ends came to 8 bases. The CDR3 nucleotides read TGTGCCAGCAGTTACGCCGAAGAGAACACTGAAGCTTTCTTT. Translated, it gives CASSYAEENTEAFF.

This clone was recorded a few times. DNA for the CDR3: TGTGCCAGTAGTATTCAAGGACGGGGGCGCGACCAGCCCCAGCATTTT. Protein: CASSIQGRGRDQPQHF. The genes are TRBV19 and TRBJ1-5; D is possibly TRBD1 (6 bases). Germline CDR1 and CDR2: LNHDA and SQIVND (reference sequence). This CDR3 region has 16 residues. V lost 3 bases to trimming and J lost 7 bases, with 19 bases between them. Full variable domain (missing parts from reference TRBV19 and TRBJ1-5): DGGITQSPKYLFRKEGQNVTLSCEQNLNHDAMYWYRQDPGQGLRLIYYSQIVNDFQKGDIAEGYSVSREKKESFPLTVTSAQKNPTAFYLCASSIQGRGRDQPQHFGDGTRLSIL.

This rearrangement joins TRBV19 to TRBJ1-1; 9 bases agree with TRBD1. V lost 6 bases, J lost 1 base, and 6 bases stayed unmatched. Germline CDR1 LNHDA, CDR2 SQIVND (reference sequence). The CDR3 contains 15 residues. CDR3 in DNA: TGTGCCAGTAGATCGGGGACAGGGCCGAACACTGAAGCTTTCTTT. Protein product: CASRSGTGPNTEAFF.

The V call is TRBV5-1, the J call TRBJ1-2; tentative D call: TRBD1 (5 bases). The CDR3 consists of 13 residues. V gave up 4 bases and J gave up 9 bases, with 16 bases separating them. CDR1 and CDR2 (germline): SGHRS, YFSETQ. CDR3 DNA sequence: TGCGCCAGCAGCCGGGGAGGGGTCGACAGCTACACCTTC. Translation: CASSRGGVDSYTF.

V is TRBV4-1 and J is TRBJ1-5; TRBD1 matches 10 bases. This CDR3 spans 18 amino acids. J gave up 1 base and V 0 bases, and 6 bases lay outside the gene matches. From germline, CDR1 is MGHRA and CDR2 YSYEKL. The CDR3 DNA is TGCGCCAGCAGCCAAGAAGGGACAGGGGCGGGAAGCAATCAGCCCCAGCATTTT. Protein product: CASSQEGTGAGSNQPQHF.

The rearrangement uses TRBV7-2 and TRBJ2-1; no clear D. CDR1 and CDR2 from the germline V gene are SGHTA and FQGNSA. This CDR3 has 14 residues. Trimming removed 5 bases at V and 5 bases at J, with 13 bases between. This chain's CDR3 is CASSVGPQNNEQFF. CDR3 coding DNA: TGTGCCAGCAGCGTCGGACCACAGAACAATGAGCAGTTCTTC.

As concerns this clone: Mismatch with germline at one junction end may stem from a read error. J is TRBJ1-1 and V is TRBV14, with D hard to call. The germline gives CDR1 SGHDN, CDR2 FVKESK. This CDR3 contains 13 residues. CDR3 nucleotides: TGTGCCAGCAGACAAGAGGGTAACACTGAAGCTTTCTTT. This gives the protein CASRQEGNTEAFF. Full variable domain (missing parts from reference TRBV14 and TRBJ1-1): EAGVTQFPSHSVIEKGQTVTLRCDPISGHDNLYWYRRVMGKEIKFLLHFVKESKQDESGMPNNRFLAERTGGTYSTLKVQPAELEDSGVYFCASRQEGNTEAFFGQGTRLTVV.

This clone came up a few times. The chain recombines TRBV5-1 with TRBJ1-2; D is ambiguous. V was trimmed by 0 bases and J by 4 bases, leaving 13 bases between them. Germline V gene lookup returns CDR1 SGHRS and CDR2 YFSETQ. CDR3 length: 15 amino acids. The CDR3: CASSLDGPFGYGYTF. The CDR3 DNA follows: TGCGCCAGCAGCTTGGACGGGCCCTTTGGCTATGGCTACACCTTC.

This chain uses TRBV5-1 with TRBJ2-2; D unresolved. Germline assignment: CDR1 SGHRS and CDR2 YFSETQ. This CDR3 comprises 13 residues. Deletions cut 4 bases from V and 3 bases from J, with 7 bases between. In nucleotides, the CDR3 is TGCGCCAGCAGCCCGGTCCACACCGGGGAGCTGTTTTTT. Its translation: CASSPVHTGELFF. The complete variable domain, with remaining parts taken from reference TRBV5-1 and TRBJ2-2, reads KAGVTQTPRYLIKTRGQQVTLSCSPISGHRSVSWYQQTPGQGLQFLFEYFSETQRNKGNFPGRFSGRQFSNSRSEMNVSTLELGDSALYLCASSPVHTGELFFGEGSRLTVL.

The rearrangement joins TRBV6-5 to TRBJ2-5; possibly TRBD1 for D (5 bases). The V and J ends lost 6 bases and 2 bases respectively, with 7 bases between them. This CDR3 region has 12 residues. Germline assignment: CDR1 MNHEY and CDR2 SVGAGI. CDR3 DNA sequence: TGTGCCAGCAGGACAGAGCAAGAGACCCAGTACTTC. Translation gives CASRTEQETQYF.

The chain has TRBV30 and TRBJ2-7; 9 bases align to TRBD1. The CDR3 covers 12 residues. V shed 8 bases, J shed 6 bases, and the junction held 8 bases outside the gene matches. Germline CDR1 is GTSNPN and CDR2 is SVGIG (reference sequence). The CDR3: CAGTGGQVEQYF. Here the CDR3 DNA reads TGTGCCGGCACAGGGGGCCAGGTCGAGCAGTACTTC.

The chain joins TRBV30 to TRBJ1-4; 9 positions agree with TRBD1. The trim removed 5 bases at V and 0 bases at J, leaving 7 bases unmatched. The CDR3 is made up of 16 amino acids. Germline assignment: CDR1 GTSNPN and CDR2 SVGIG (reference sequence). The CDR3 nucleotides read TGTGCCTGGGCCCCGGGACAGGGTGCAACTAATGAAAAACTGTTTTTT. The encoded protein is CAWAPGQGATNEKLFF.

This clone was recorded once. This chain joins TRBV5-1 and TRBJ1-4; 9 bases agree with TRBD1. From germline, CDR1 is SGHRS and CDR2 YFSETQ. The V and J ends lost 7 bases and 8 bases, in that order; junction bases with no gene match: 6. There are 13 residues in the CDR3. The CDR3 region has the DNA TGCGCCAGCCGGGACAGGGCCGAGGAAAAACTGTTTTTT. Translation: CASRDRAEEKLFF.

This clone was detected a few times. J is TRBJ2-7 and V is TRBV27; no clear D. The V gene lost 6 bases and the J gene lost 3 bases, with 12 bases spanning the gap. The CDR3 has 13 residues. Germline CDR1 MNHEY, CDR2 SMNVEV (reference sequence). The CDR3 nucleotides read TGTGCCAGCAGCCAGACACCTAACTACGAGCAGTACTTC. This codes for CASSQTPNYEQYF.

V gene TRBV29-1 combines with J gene TRBJ2-3; the match to TRBD2 covers 10 bases. Germline V gene sequence: CDR1 SQVTM, CDR2 ANQGSEA. V lost 1 base to trimming and J lost 2 bases; unmatched junction nucleotides: 6. CDR3 size: 16 residues. The DNA for the CDR3 is TGCAGCGTTGAAGGCGGAGCGGGGGGGCCCACAGATACGCAGTATTTT. Its protein is CSVEGGAGGPTDTQYF.